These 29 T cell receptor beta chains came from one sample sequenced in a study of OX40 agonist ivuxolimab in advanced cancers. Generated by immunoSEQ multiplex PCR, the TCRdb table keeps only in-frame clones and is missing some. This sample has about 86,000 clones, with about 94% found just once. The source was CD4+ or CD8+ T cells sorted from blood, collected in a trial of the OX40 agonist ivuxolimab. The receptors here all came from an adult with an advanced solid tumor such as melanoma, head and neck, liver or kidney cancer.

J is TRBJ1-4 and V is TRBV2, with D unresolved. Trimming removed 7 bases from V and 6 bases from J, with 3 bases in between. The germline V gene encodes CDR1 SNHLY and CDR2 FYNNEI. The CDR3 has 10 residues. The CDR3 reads CASKDEKLFF. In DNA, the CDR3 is TGTGCCAGCAAGGATGAAAAACTGTTTTTT.

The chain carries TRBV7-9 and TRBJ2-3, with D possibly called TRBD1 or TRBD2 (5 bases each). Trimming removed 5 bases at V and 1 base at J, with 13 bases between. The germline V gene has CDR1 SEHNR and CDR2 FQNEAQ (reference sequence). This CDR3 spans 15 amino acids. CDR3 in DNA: TGTGCCAGCAGCCTAGGGACCACGGGCACAGATACGCAGTATTTT. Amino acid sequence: CASSLGTTGTDTQYF.

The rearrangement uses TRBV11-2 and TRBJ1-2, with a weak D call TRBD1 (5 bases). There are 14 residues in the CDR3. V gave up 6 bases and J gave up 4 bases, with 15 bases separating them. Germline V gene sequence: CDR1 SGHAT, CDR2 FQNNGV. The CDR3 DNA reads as TGTGCCAGCAGGCCGGCAGGCGGGGGCTATGGCTACACCTTC. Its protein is CASRPAGGGYGYTF.

The CDR3 nucleotides are TGTGCCAGCAGCCCCCACTTATATTTGAATGAGCAGTTCTTC. Its translation: CASSPHLYLNEQFF. V usage is TRBV5-5 and J usage is TRBJ2-1; D gene uncertain. V was pared by 4 bases and J by 7 bases, with 15 bases between. There are 14 residues in the CDR3. Germline V CDR1 and CDR2: SGHKS, YYEKEE (reference sequence).

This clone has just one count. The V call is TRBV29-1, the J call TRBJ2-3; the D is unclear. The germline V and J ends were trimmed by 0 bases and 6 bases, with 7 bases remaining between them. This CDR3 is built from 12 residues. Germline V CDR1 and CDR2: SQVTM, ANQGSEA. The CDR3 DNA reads TGCAGCGTTGAAGATCCCAGGGATACGCAGTATTTT. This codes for CSVEDPRDTQYF.

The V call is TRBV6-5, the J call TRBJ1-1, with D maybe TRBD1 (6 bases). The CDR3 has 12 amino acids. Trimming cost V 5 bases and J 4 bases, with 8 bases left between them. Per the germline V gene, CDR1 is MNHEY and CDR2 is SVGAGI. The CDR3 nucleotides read TGTGCCAGCAGTGGACAGACCACTGAAGCTTTCTTT. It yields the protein CASSGQTTEAFF.

The CDR3 reads CASRGQGAQGYTF. CDR3 nucleotides: TGTGCCAGTAGGGGACAGGGCGCTCAGGGCTACACCTTC. This chain joins TRBV19 and TRBJ1-2; 9 positions match TRBD1. The germline V gene encodes CDR1 LNHDA and CDR2 SQIVND (reference sequence). The CDR3 consists of 13 residues. V was clipped by 6 bases and J by 8 bases; unmatched bases: 7. Complete variable domain (other parts from reference TRBV19 and TRBJ1-2): DGGITQSPKYLFRKEGQNVTLSCEQNLNHDAMYWYRQDPGQGLRLIYYSQIVNDFQKGDIAEGYSVSREKKESFPLTVTSAQKNPTAFYLCASRGQGAQGYTFGSGTRLTVV.

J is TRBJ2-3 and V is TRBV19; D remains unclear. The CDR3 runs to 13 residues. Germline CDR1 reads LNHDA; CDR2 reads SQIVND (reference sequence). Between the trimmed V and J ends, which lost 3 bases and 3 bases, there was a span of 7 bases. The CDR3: CASSILQTDTQYF. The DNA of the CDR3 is TGTGCCAGTAGTATTCTCCAGACAGATACGCAGTATTTT.

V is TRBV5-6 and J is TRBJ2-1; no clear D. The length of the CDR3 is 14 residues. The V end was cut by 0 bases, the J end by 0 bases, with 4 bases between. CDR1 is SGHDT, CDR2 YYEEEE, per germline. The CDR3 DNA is TGTGCCAGCAGCTTGGACAGCTCCTACAATGAGCAGTTCTTC. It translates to CASSLDSSYNEQFF.

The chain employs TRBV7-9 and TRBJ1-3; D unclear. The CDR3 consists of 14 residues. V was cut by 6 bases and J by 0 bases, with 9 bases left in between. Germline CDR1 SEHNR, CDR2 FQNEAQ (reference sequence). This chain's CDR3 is CASRYDNSGNTIYF. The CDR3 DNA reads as TGTGCCAGCAGATACGACAACTCTGGAAACACCATATATTTT. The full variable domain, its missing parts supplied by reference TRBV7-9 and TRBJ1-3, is DTGVSQNPRHKITKRGQNVTFRCDPISEHNRLYWYRQTLGQGPEFLTYFQNEAQLEKSRLLSDRFSAERPKGSFSTLEIQRTEQGDSAMYLCASRYDNSGNTIYFGEGSWLTVV.

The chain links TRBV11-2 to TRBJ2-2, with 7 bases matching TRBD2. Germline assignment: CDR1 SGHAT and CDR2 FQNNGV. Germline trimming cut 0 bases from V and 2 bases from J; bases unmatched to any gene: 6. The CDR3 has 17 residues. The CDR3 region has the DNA TGTGCCAGCAGCTTAGATCTGTCTAGCGGTAACACCGGGGAGCTGTTTTTT. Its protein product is CASSLDLSSGNTGELFF.

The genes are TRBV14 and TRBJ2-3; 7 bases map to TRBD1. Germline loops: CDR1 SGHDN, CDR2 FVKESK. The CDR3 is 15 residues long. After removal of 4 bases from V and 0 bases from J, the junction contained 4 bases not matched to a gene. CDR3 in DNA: TGTGCCAGCAGCCGGACAGGCAAAAGCACAGATACGCAGTATTTT. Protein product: CASSRTGKSTDTQYF.

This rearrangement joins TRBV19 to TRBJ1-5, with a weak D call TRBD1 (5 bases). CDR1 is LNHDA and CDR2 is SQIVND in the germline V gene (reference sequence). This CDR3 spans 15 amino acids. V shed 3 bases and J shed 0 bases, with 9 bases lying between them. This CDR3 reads CASSMGLYSNQPQHF. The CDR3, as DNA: TGTGCCAGTAGTATGGGACTCTATAGCAATCAGCCCCAGCATTTT.

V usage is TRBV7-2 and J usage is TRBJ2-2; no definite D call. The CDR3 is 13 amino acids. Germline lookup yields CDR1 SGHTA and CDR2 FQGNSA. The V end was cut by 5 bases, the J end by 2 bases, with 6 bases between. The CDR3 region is CASSPQNTGELFF. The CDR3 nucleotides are TGTGCCAGCAGCCCCCAAAACACCGGGGAGCTGTTTTTT.

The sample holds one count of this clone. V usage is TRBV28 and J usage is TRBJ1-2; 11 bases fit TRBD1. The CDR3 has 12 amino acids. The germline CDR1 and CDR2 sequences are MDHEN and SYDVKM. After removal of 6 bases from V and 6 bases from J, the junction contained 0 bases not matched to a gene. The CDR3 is CASRGQGDGYTF. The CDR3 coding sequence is TGTGCCAGCAGGGGACAGGGGGATGGCTACACCTTC.

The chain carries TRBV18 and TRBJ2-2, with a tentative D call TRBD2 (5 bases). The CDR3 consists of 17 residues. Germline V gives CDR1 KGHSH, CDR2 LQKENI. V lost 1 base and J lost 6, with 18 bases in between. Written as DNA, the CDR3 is TGTGCCAGCTCACCACGGTCTAGCCCAAGAGGATCCGGGGAGCTGTTTTTT. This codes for CASSPRSSPRGSGELFF. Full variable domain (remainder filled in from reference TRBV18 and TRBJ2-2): NAGVMQNPRHLVRRRGQEARLRCSPMKGHSHVYWYRQLPEEGLKFMVYLQKENIIDESGMPKERFSAEFPKEGPSILRIQQVVRGDSAAYFCASSPRSSPRGSGELFFGEGSRLTVL.

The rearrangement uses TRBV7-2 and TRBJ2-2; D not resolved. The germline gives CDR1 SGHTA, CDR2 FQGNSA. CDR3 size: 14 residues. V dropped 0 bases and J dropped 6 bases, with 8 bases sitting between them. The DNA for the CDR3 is TGTGCCAGCAGCTTAGCTAGCCGAGCCGGGGAGCTGTTTTTT. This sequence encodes CASSLASRAGELFF.

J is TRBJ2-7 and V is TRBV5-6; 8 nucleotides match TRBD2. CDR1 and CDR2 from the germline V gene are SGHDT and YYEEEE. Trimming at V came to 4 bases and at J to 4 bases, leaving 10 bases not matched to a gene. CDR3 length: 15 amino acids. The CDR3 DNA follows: TGTGCCAGCAGCCTTCAGCGGGAGAGAGGATACGAGCAGTACTTC. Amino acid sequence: CASSLQRERGYEQYF. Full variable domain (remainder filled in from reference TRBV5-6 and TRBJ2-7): DAGVTQSPTHLIKTRGQQVTLRCSPKSGHDTVSWYQQALGQGPQFIFQYYEEEERQRGNFPDRFSGHQFPNYSSELNVNALLLGDSALYLCASSLQRERGYEQYFGPGTRLTVT.

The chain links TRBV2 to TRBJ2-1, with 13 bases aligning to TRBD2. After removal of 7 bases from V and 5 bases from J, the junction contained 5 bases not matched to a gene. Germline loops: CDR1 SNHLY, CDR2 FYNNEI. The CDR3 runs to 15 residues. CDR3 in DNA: TGTGCCAGCATTTCGGGACTAGCGGGGAACAATGAGCAGTTCTTC. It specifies CASISGLAGNNEQFF.

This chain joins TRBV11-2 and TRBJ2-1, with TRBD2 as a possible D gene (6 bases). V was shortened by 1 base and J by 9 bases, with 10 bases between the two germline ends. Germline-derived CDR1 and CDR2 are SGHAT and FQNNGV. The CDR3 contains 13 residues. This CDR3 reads CASSLAPGVEQFF. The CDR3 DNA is TGTGCCAGCAGCTTAGCCCCGGGAGTTGAGCAGTTCTTC.

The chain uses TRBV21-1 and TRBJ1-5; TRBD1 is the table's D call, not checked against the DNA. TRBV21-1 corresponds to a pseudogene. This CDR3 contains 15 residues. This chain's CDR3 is CASSKVGGCYQPQHF. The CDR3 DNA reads TGTGCCAGCAGCAAAGTAGGGGGCTGTTATCAGCCCCAGCATTTT.

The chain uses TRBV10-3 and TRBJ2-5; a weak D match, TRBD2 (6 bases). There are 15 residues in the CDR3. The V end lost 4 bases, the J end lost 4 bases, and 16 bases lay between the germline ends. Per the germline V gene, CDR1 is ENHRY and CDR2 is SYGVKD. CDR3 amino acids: CAISAGRGRGETQYF. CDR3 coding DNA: TGTGCCATCAGTGCTGGGCGGGGCCGGGGAGAGACCCAGTACTTC.

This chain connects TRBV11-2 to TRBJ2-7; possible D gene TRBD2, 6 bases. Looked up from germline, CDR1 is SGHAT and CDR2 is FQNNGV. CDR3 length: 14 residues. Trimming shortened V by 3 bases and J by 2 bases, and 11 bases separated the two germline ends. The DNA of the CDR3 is TGTGCCAGCAGCTTGGGACTGCCCCCCTACGAGCAGTACTTC. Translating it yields CASSLGLPPYEQYF.

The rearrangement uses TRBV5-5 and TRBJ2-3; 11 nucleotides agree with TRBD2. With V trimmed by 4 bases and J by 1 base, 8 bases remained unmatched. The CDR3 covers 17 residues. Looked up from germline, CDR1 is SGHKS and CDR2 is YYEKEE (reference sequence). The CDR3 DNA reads TGTGCCAGCAGCCACTCCGGGACTAGCGGAGGCACAGATACGCAGTATTTT. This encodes CASSHSGTSGGTDTQYF.

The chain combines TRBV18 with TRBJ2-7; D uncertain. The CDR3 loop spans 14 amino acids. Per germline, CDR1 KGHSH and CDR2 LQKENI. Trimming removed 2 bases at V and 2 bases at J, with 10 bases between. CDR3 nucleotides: TGTGCCAGCTCACCATTCAGGAACCCCTACGAGCAGTACTTC. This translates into CASSPFRNPYEQYF.

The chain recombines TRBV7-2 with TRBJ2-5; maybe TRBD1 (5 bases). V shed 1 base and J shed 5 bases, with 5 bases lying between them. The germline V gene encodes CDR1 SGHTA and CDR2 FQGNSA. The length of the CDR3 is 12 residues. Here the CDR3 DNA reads TGTGCCAGCAGCTTAGACAGGGAGACCCAGTACTTC. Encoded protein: CASSLDRETQYF.

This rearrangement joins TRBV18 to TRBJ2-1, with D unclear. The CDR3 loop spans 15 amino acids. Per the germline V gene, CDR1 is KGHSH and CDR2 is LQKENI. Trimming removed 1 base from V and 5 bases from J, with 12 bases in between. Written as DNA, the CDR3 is TGTGCCAGCTCACCACTGGCGACGCCGAACAATGAGCAGTTCTTC. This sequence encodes CASSPLATPNNEQFF.

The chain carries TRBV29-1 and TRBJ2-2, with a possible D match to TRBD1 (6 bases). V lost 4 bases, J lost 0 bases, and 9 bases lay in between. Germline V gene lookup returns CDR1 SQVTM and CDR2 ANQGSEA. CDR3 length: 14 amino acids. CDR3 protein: CSVVKGANTGELFF. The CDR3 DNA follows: TGCAGCGTTGTGAAGGGGGCGAACACCGGGGAGCTGTTTTTT.

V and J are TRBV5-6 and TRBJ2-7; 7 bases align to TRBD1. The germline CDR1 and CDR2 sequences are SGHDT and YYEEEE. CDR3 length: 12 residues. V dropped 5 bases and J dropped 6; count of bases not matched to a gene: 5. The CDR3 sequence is CASSYAGGEQYF. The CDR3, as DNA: TGTGCCAGCAGTTATGCAGGGGGCGAGCAGTACTTC.